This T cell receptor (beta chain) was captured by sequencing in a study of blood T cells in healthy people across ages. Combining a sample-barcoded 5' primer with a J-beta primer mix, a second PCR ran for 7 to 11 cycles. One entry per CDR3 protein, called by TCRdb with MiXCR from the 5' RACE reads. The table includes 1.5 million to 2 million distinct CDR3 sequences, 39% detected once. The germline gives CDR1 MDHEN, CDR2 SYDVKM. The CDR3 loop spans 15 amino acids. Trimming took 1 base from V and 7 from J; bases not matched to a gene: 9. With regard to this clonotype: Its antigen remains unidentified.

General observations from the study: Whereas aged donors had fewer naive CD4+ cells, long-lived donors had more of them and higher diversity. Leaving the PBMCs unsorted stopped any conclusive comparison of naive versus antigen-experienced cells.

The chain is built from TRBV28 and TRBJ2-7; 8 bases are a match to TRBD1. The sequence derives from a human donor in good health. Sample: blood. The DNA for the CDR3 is TGTGCCAGCAGTTTATTATCACGGACAGGGCGTGAGCAGTACTTC. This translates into CASSLLSRTGREQYF.